The clone carrying this T cell receptor (beta chain) was detected a few times. Trimming stripped 1 base from V and 0 bases from J, with 10 bases between. From germline, CDR1 is SGHTA and CDR2 FQGNSA. This CDR3 comprises 16 residues. Cohort 3 donors counted as recovered after two negative PCRs, clearance, or resolved symptoms. Sequenced by immunoSEQ multiplex PCR; TCRdb stores in-frame clones only, minus some. Of about 270,000 clones in the sample, around 90% were seen once. This specimen comes from a study of blood T cell repertoires in COVID-19. About the research overall: In each case, the material was cDNA or gDNA derived from T cells, B-cell-depleted T cells, or PBMCs.

The sample consisted of PBMCs or T cells enriched from blood (not recorded which). V gene TRBV7-2 combines with J gene TRBJ1-5, with D possibly being TRBD1 (5 bases). The sequence came from a young woman who had recovered from COVID-19. The CDR3 sequence is CASSLETALSNQPQHF. DNA for the CDR3: TGTGCCAGCAGCTTAGAGACAGCGCTTAGCAATCAGCCCCAGCATTTT. The complete variable domain, with remaining parts taken from reference TRBV7-2 and TRBJ1-5, reads GAGVSQSPSNKVTEKGKDVELRCDPISGHTALYWYRQSLGQGLEFLIYFQGNSAPDKSGLPSDRFSAERTGGSVSTLTIQRTQQEDSAVYLCASSLETALSNQPQHFGDGTRLSIL.